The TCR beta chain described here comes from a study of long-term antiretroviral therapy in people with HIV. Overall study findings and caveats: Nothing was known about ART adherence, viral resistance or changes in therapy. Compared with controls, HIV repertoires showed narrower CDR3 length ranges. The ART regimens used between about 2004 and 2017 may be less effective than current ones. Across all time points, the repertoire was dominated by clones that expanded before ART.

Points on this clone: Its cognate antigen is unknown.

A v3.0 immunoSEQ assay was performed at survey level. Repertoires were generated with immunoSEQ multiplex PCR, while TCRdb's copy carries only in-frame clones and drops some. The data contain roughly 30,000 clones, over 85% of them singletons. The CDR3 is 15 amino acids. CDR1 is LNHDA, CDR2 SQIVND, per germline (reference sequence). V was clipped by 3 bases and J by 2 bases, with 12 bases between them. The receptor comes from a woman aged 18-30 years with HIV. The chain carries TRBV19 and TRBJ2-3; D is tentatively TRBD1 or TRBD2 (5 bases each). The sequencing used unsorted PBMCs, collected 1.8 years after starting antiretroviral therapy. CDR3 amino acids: CASSIRDVPTDTQYF. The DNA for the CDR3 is TGTGCCAGTAGTATCCGGGACGTCCCCACAGATACGCAGTATTTT.